Listed below are T cell receptor beta chains from one sample, sequenced in a study of blood T cell repertoires in COVID-19. Using immunoSEQ multiplex PCR, the repertoire was profiled, and TCRdb retains in-frame clones only, with some absent. This table holds about 430,000 clones, roughly 88% found once. The sample consisted of PBMCs or T cells enriched from blood (not recorded which). The source of these receptors is a woman aged 18-30 years who had been exposed to COVID-19. CDR3s include the opening cysteine and the closing phenylalanine or tryptophan. D genes are given only for firm matches. Some rows have no size entry. The others give once, few or many, or a class for an expanded clone.

size,D,V,J,CDR3,DNA
few,.,TRBV6-5,TRBJ1-2,CASRLLTGANYGYTF,TGTGCCAGCAGGCTCCTGACAGGTGCTAACTATGGCTACACCTTC
.,.,TRBV10-3,TRBJ1-1,CAISDGNTEAFF,TGTGCCATCAGTGACGGGAACACTGAAGCTTTCTTT
.,TRBD1,TRBV19,TRBJ1-2,CASSFGQGLYGYTF,TGTGCCAGTAGTTTTGGACAGGGCCTCTATGGCTACACCTTC
few,.,TRBV5-6,TRBJ1-6,CASSLAGSSPLHF,TGTGCCAGCAGCTTGGCAGGCAGTTCACCCCTCCACTTT
.,.,TRBV5-4,TRBJ2-2,CASSFRTNTGELFF,TGTGCCAGCAGCTTCAGGACGAACACCGGGGAGCTGTTTTTT
.,TRBD2,TRBV7-3,TRBJ2-3,CASSLQGLALDTQYF,TGTGCCAGCAGCTTACAGGGACTAGCGCTGGATACGCAGTATTTT
.,TRBD1,TRBV18,TRBJ2-2,CASSPRTGGYTGELFF,TGTGCCAGCTCACCCCGCACAGGGGGCTACACCGGGGAGCTGTTTTTT
.,.,TRBV18,TRBJ1-3,CASSPSGNTIYF,TGTGCCAGCTCGCCGAGTGGAAACACCATATATTTT
.,TRBD1,TRBV25-1,TRBJ1-1,CASKDRGFPEAFF,TGTGCCAGCAAGGACAGGGGATTCCCTGAAGCTTTCTTT
.,TRBD2,TRBV28,TRBJ2-1,CASSLVLAVSYNEQFF,TGTGCCAGCAGTTTGGTACTAGCGGTATCCTACAATGAGCAGTTCTTC
.,TRBD1,TRBV28,TRBJ1-2,CASSTGTGYGYTF,TGTGCCAGCAGTACCGGGACAGGGTATGGCTACACCTTC
.,TRBD1,TRBV5-1,TRBJ1-4,CASSRTGGTTNEKLFF,TGCGCCAGCAGCCGGACAGGGGGCACCACTAATGAAAAACTGTTTTTT
.,.,TRBV5-5,TRBJ1-1,CASSSHGGNTEAFF,TGTGCCAGCAGCTCCCACGGGGGGAACACTGAAGCTTTCTTT
.,TRBD1,TRBV18,TRBJ1-2,CASSLGTANGGYGYTF,TGTGCCAGCTCTTTAGGGACAGCAAACGGCGGCTATGGCTACACCTTC
.,.,TRBV3-1/TRBV3-2,TRBJ1-6,CASSPVGASYNSPLHF,TGTGCCAGCAGCCCCGTGGGGGCCTCCTATAATTCACCCCTCCACTTT
.,.,TRBV6-5,TRBJ1-2,CASSFGRGYGYTF,TGTGCCAGCAGTTTCGGCAGGGGCTATGGCTACACCTTC
.,.,TRBV27,TRBJ1-1,CASSITENTEAFF,TGTGCCAGCAGTATTACAGAGAACACTGAAGCTTTCTTT
.,.,TRBV13,TRBJ2-7,CASSQVSAYEQYF,TGTGCCAGCTCCCAAGTATCAGCCTACGAGCAGTACTTC
.,TRBD1,TRBV4-1,TRBJ2-7,CASSQDPWTGAYEQYF,TGCGCCAGCAGCCAAGATCCGTGGACAGGGGCCTACGAGCAGTACTTC
.,TRBD1,TRBV24-1,TRBJ2-3,CATSVRYRGMDTQYF,TGTGCCACCAGTGTAAGGTACAGGGGAATGGATACGCAGTATTTT
.,.,TRBV7-2,TRBJ2-7,CASSLVGGQYF,TGTGCCAGCAGCTTGGTCGGGGGGCAGTACTTC
.,TRBD2,TRBV2,TRBJ2-2,CASSEQGLVAGELFF,TGTGCCAGCAGTGAGCAAGGACTAGTCGCCGGGGAGCTGTTTTTT
.,TRBD2,TRBV27,TRBJ2-1,CASSSLPPGLAGEVNEQFF,TGTGCCAGCAGTTCTCTGCCCCCGGGACTAGCGGGAGAGGTCAATGAGCAGTTCTTC
.,TRBD1,TRBV28,TRBJ2-7,CASRARGLYEQYF,TGTGCCAGCAGGGCCAGGGGGCTGTACGAGCAGTACTTC
.,.,TRBV27,TRBJ2-7,CASRPDRSYEQYF,TGTGCCAGCAGGCCCGACAGAAGCTACGAGCAGTACTTC
.,.,TRBV15,TRBJ2-7,CATSSTGSHEQYF,TGTGCCACCAGCTCAACAGGTTCACACGAGCAGTACTTC
.,.,TRBV18,TRBJ1-4,CASSPRRGNEKLFF,TGTGCCAGCTCCCCAAGAAGGGGGAATGAAAAACTGTTTTTT
.,TRBD1,TRBV7-9,TRBJ2-7,CASREGQGAYEQYF,TGTGCCAGCAGGGAAGGACAGGGGGCCTACGAGCAGTACTTC
.,.,TRBV18,TRBJ2-2,CASSPIQNIGELFF,TGTGCCAGCTCACCAATACAGAATATCGGGGAGCTGTTTTTT
.,TRBD2,TRBV28,TRBJ2-3,CASSPPGLAGGDTQYF,TGTGCCAGCAGCCCACCGGGACTAGCGGGAGGAGATACGCAGTATTTT
few,.,TRBV29-1,TRBJ1-4,CSAEGGEANEKLFF,TGCAGCGCCGAGGGGGGGGAGGCTAATGAAAAACTGTTTTTT
.,TRBD2,TRBV5-1,TRBJ2-7,CASSSRPGGLYEQYF,TGCGCCAGCAGCTCGAGGCCGGGAGGCCTCTACGAGCAGTACTTC
.,TRBD2,TRBV27,TRBJ2-3,CASTRLAGEDTQYF,TGTGCCAGCACCAGACTAGCGGGAGAAGATACGCAGTATTTT
few,.,TRBV7-2,TRBJ1-3,CASSLNHQRTSGNTIYF,TGTGCCAGCAGCTTAAACCACCAGCGTACCTCTGGAAACACCATATATTTT
.,.,TRBV5-1,TRBJ1-1,CASTLGPPAGEAFF,TGCGCCAGCACCCTAGGTCCGCCGGCGGGTGAAGCTTTCTTT
.,.,TRBV28,TRBJ1-4,CASSPQTGLGNEKLFF,TGTGCCAGCAGCCCCCAAACAGGCTTGGGTAATGAAAAACTGTTTTTT
once,.,TRBV6-6,TRBJ1-1,CASTLGGAYTEAFF,TGTGCCAGCACCCTCGGGGGGGCTTACACTGAAGCTTTCTTT
.,TRBD2,TRBV5-5,TRBJ2-7,CASSLIAGTSYEQYF,TGTGCCAGCAGCTTAATAGCGGGAACCTCTTACGAGCAGTACTTC
.,TRBD1,TRBV5-1,TRBJ2-1,CASVRGPESNEQFF,TGCGCCAGCGTCAGGGGGCCAGAGAGCAATGAGCAGTTCTTC
.,TRBD1,TRBV6-5,TRBJ1-4,CASGSGGGGEKLFF,TGTGCCAGCGGGTCAGGGGGCGGGGGTGAAAAACTGTTTTTT
few,.,TRBV4-2,TRBJ2-2,CASSQDQTGVNTGELFF,TGTGCCAGCAGCCAAGACCAGACGGGGGTAAACACCGGGGAGCTGTTTTTT
.,.,TRBV3-1/TRBV3-2,TRBJ2-3,CASSAQGLLVTDTQYF,TGTGCCAGCAGCGCCCAGGGACTCCTAGTCACAGATACGCAGTATTTT
.,TRBD1,TRBV10-3,TRBJ1-5,CAIRGDRASQPQHF,TGTGCCATCAGAGGGGACAGGGCGTCTCAGCCCCAGCATTTT
.,TRBD1,TRBV15,TRBJ1-1,CATSSERQGTVVTEAFF,TGTGCCACCAGCAGTGAGAGACAGGGCACCGTTGTCACTGAAGCTTTCTTT
.,.,TRBV28,TRBJ2-1,CASSLLPGDNEQFF,TGTGCCAGCAGTTTACTCCCAGGCGACAATGAGCAGTTCTTC
.,.,TRBV5-6,TRBJ1-1,CASSSGLGAFF,TGTGCCAGCAGCTCAGGGTTGGGAGCTTTCTTT